This TCR beta chain was captured by sequencing in a study of blood T cell repertoires in COVID-19. Looking at the study overall: Both acute and convalescent COVID-19 samples were obtained from the United States, Italy and Spain. PBMCs, B-cell-depleted T cells, or T cells were the source of the cDNA or gDNA that made up the material.

Original processing notes: Scientists estimated how many nucleated cells there were by amplifying reference gene primers. Libraries were prepared by immunoSEQ multiplex PCR; TCRdb keeps only in-frame clonotypes and omits some of them. D and trimming come from the DNA, and the V and J calls and clone size come from that table. The sample contains just under 250,000 clones, approximately 86% of which appear only once. CDR3 length: 14 amino acids. After removal of 5 bases from V and 5 bases from J, the junction contained 7 bases not matched to a gene. CDR1 is LNHDA, CDR2 SQIVND, per germline (reference sequence).

This TCR was recovered from a woman aged 25 to 39 who had recovered from COVID-19. The chain has TRBV19 and TRBJ2-7; 9 nucleotides align to TRBD1. What was sequenced was peripheral blood. In DNA, the CDR3 is TGTGCCAGTAGTTCAGGGACAGGGTTCAACGAGCAGTACTTC. It is translated as CASSSGTGFNEQYF. Looking up the rest from reference TRBV19 and TRBJ2-7 gives the full variable domain: DGGITQSPKYLFRKEGQNVTLSCEQNLNHDAMYWYRQDPGQGLRLIYYSQIVNDFQKGDIAEGYSVSREKKESFPLTVTSAQKNPTAFYLCASSSGTGFNEQYFGPGTRLTVT.